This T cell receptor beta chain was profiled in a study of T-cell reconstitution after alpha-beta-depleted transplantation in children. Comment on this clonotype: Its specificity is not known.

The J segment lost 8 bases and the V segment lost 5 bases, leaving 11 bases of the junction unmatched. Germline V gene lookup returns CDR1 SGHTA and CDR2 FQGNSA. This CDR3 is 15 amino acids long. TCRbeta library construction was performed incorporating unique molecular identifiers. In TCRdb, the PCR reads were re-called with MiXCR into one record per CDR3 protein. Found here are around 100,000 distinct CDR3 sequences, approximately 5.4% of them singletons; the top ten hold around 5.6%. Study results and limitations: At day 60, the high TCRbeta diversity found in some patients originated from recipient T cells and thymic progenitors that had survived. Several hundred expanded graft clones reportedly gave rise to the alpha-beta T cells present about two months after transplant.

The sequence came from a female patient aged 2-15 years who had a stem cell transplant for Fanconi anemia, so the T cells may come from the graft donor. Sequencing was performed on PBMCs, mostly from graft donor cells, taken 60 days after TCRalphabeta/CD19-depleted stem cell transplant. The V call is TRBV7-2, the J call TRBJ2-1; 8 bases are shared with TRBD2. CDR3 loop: CASSPRGGRGYEQFF. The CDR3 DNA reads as TGTGCCAGCAGCCCTCGGGGGGGCCGGGGGTATGAGCAGTTCTTC.